One sample yielded the 28 T cell receptor beta chains listed below, sequenced in a study of CD4+ T cells in melanoma. Profiled with immunoSEQ multiplex PCR; TCRdb holds only in-frame clones, not every one. Altogether 15,000 to 20,000 clones are present, 65% to 85% being singletons, with the ten largest covering about 5.4%. Sequencing was carried out using cells from a culture (not recorded whether cultured in vitro). These receptors were taken from a human donor with melanoma.

CDR3 sequence: CASSFRGRGYEQYF. The CDR3 DNA reads TGTGCCAGCAGCTTCAGGGGGCGCGGCTACGAGCAGTACTTC. The V and J genes are TRBV7-9 and TRBJ2-7, with 8 positions matching TRBD1. The CDR3 is 14 amino acids. J was trimmed by 3 bases and V by 3 bases; bases with no gene match: 4. Per the germline V gene, CDR1 is SEHNR and CDR2 is FQNEAQ (reference sequence).

J is TRBJ1-6 and V is TRBV30; 9 nucleotides align to TRBD1. The CDR3 length is 15 residues. J gave up 10 bases and V 2 bases, and 9 bases lay outside the gene matches. Germline V gives CDR1 GTSNPN, CDR2 SVGIG (reference sequence). Written as DNA, the CDR3 is TGTGCCTGGAGTATTAGGGACAGGGAACGATCACCCCTCCACTTT. Translating gives CAWSIRDRERSPLHF.

This chain links TRBV5-5 with TRBJ1-1; D is possibly TRBD1 (5 bases). CDR3 length: 13 amino acids. Germline CDR1 reads SGHKS; CDR2 reads YYEKEE (reference sequence). The V end lost 5 bases, the J end lost 7 bases, and 15 bases lay between the germline ends. CDR3 protein: CASRRTGALEAFF. CDR3 DNA sequence: TGTGCCAGCAGACGCACCGGGGCGCTTGAAGCTTTCTTT.

The chain links TRBV5-1 to TRBJ2-1; D remains ambiguous. From germline, CDR1 is SGHRS and CDR2 YFSETQ. The CDR3 has 12 residues. The germline V and J ends were trimmed by 1 base and 5 bases, with 4 bases remaining between them. The CDR3 coding sequence is TGCGCCAGCAGCTTGAATAACAATGAGCAGTTCTTC. Translation: CASSLNNNEQFF. Variable domain in full (rest from reference TRBV5-1 and TRBJ2-1): KAGVTQTPRYLIKTRGQQVTLSCSPISGHRSVSWYQQTPGQGLQFLFEYFSETQRNKGNFPGRFSGRQFSNSRSEMNVSTLELGDSALYLCASSLNNNEQFFGPGTRLTVL.

J is TRBJ1-1 and V is TRBV18, with TRBD1 identical over 8 bases. V shed 6 bases and J 6 bases; nucleotides not matched to a gene: 12. The CDR3 spans 15 residues. CDR1 and CDR2 (germline): KGHSH, LQKENI. The CDR3 spells CASSLQGAPGPEAFF. DNA for the CDR3: TGTGCCAGCTCCCTCCAGGGGGCCCCCGGACCTGAAGCTTTCTTT.

The J gene is TRBJ2-7, the V gene TRBV25-1; D is uncertain. The germline V gene encodes CDR1 MGHDK and CDR2 SYGVNS. The V end was cut by 3 bases, the J end by 2 bases, with 5 bases between. CDR3 length: 12 residues. CDR3 in DNA: TGTGCCAGCAGTGACCCTGCCTACGAGCAGTACTTC. Protein sequence: CASSDPAYEQYF.

This chain links TRBV18 with TRBJ1-6; D might be TRBD1 (5 bases). This CDR3 is built from 16 residues. Germline V CDR1 and CDR2: KGHSH, LQKENI. With 6 bases removed from V and 5 bases from J, the gap between germline ends came to 17 bases. The CDR3, as DNA: TGTGCCAGCTCCAAGGGGCTGGTCCGGGATAATTCACCCCTCCACTTT. This encodes CASSKGLVRDNSPLHF.

The V call is TRBV11-2, the J call TRBJ1-1; D remains ambiguous. CDR3 size: 12 residues. The germline V gene encodes CDR1 SGHAT and CDR2 FQNNGV. V was cut by 3 bases and J by 1 base, with 3 bases left in between. CDR3: CASSFSNTEAFF. DNA for the CDR3: TGTGCCAGCAGCTTTTCGAACACTGAAGCTTTCTTT.

The chain is built from TRBV12-5 and TRBJ2-5; D call uncertain. V was cut by 1 base and J by 5 bases, with 2 bases left in between. CDR1 and CDR2 from the germline V gene are LGHNT and FRNRAP. The CDR3 contains 11 residues. The CDR3 spells CASGLGETQYF. In DNA, the CDR3 is TGTGCTAGTGGTTTGGGTGAGACCCAGTACTTC. Looking up the rest from reference TRBV12-5 and TRBJ2-5 gives the full variable domain: DARVTQTPRHKVTEMGQEVTMRCQPILGHNTVFWYRQTMMQGLELLAYFRNRAPLDDSGMPKDRFSAEMPDATLATLKIQPSEPRDSAVYFCASGLGETQYFGPGTRLLVL.

J is TRBJ2-7 and V is TRBV20-1; D call uncertain. This CDR3 contains 10 residues. Germline CDR1 and CDR2: DFQATT and SNEGSKA (reference sequence). V lost 6 bases and J lost 2, with 5 bases in between. CDR3 sequence reads: CSAGPYEQYF. The CDR3 DNA reads TGCAGTGCCGGGCCCTACGAGCAGTACTTC.

The chain couples TRBV5-1 to TRBJ2-5, with TRBD2 identical over 11 bases. The CDR3 is 18 amino acids. Germline CDR1 is SGHRS and CDR2 is YFSETQ. The V segment lost 2 bases and the J segment 5 bases; nucleotides outside the gene matches: 14. The CDR3 loop reads CASSLGIAGGLGMETQYF. In nucleotides, the CDR3 is TGCGCCAGCAGCTTAGGAATAGCGGGGGGGCTCGGGATGGAGACCCAGTACTTC.

The chain is built from TRBV5-1 and TRBJ2-1; the match to TRBD2 covers 9 bases. Germline loops: CDR1 SGHRS, CDR2 YFSETQ. The V gene end was trimmed by 0 bases and the J gene end by 7 bases; junction bases not matched to a gene: 11. This CDR3 spans 17 amino acids. CDR3 region: CASSLARGAGGSNEQFF. For the CDR3, the DNA is TGCGCCAGCAGCTTGGCTCGGGGAGCGGGGGGTTCAAATGAGCAGTTCTTC.

V usage is TRBV11-3 and J usage is TRBJ1-5; D uncertain. CDR3 length equals 17 residues. CDR1 is SGHNT, CDR2 YENEEA, per germline. Trimming removed 10 bases at V and 1 base at J, with 23 bases between. The CDR3 DNA reads TGTGCCACCGCAACTTGTAGGGCACGCTTGAGCAATCAGCCCCAGCATTTT. Its translation: CATATCRARLSNQPQHF.

This rearrangement joins TRBV29-1 to TRBJ1-2; D possibly corresponds to TRBD1 (5 bases). The germline CDR1 and CDR2 sequences are SQVTM and ANQGSEA. This CDR3 comprises 12 residues. Trimming took off 8 bases at V and 11 bases at J, with 21 bases between the two ends. This chain's CDR3 is CSLRGSGDFYTF. CDR3 DNA: TGCAGCCTCCGGGGGTCGGGGGACTTTTACACCTTC.

The V and J genes are TRBV6-5 and TRBJ1-2; TRBD1 agrees at 9 bases. The V gene's germline CDR1 is MNHEY and CDR2 SVGAGI. V lost 5 bases, J lost 8 bases, and 12 bases stayed unmatched. The CDR3 has 15 amino acids. CDR3 sequence (DNA): TGTGCCAGCAGTCTCGGGGGAGGACAGGGGTACGGCTACACCTTC. This codes for CASSLGGGQGYGYTF.

The chain is built from TRBV4-1 and TRBJ1-1; D perhaps matches TRBD1 (6 bases). CDR3 length equals 14 residues. Germline loops: CDR1 MGHRA, CDR2 YSYEKL. Between the trimmed V and J ends, which lost 3 bases and 0 bases, there was a span of 8 bases. The CDR3 loop reads CASSQQGMNTEAFF. CDR3 nucleotides: TGCGCCAGCAGCCAGCAGGGGATGAACACTGAAGCTTTCTTT.

The V call is TRBV27, the J call TRBJ1-1; possibly TRBD1 for D (5 bases). Germline CDR1 and CDR2: MNHEY and SMNVEV (reference sequence). The germline V and J ends were trimmed by 5 bases and 4 bases, with 14 bases remaining between them. CDR3 size: 14 residues. The CDR3 region has the DNA TGTGCCAGCAGTCCTAGCAGGGTAAGCACTGAAGCTTTCTTT. It codes for CASSPSRVSTEAFF.

This sequence joins TRBV7-6 and TRBJ2-7; D tentatively fits TRBD1 or TRBD2 (5 bases each). This CDR3 is 13 amino acids long. Germline CDR1 and CDR2: SGHVS and FNYEAQ. V gave up 6 bases and J gave up 2 bases, with 11 bases separating them. The CDR3 bases are TGTGCCAGCAGTCGGGACCGCGCCTACGAGCAGTACTTC. It encodes CASSRDRAYEQYF.

Only one count was recorded for this clone. The J gene is TRBJ1-1, the V gene TRBV5-1; D gene uncertain. Germline assignment: CDR1 SGHRS and CDR2 YFSETQ. V lost 8 bases, J lost 0 bases, and 14 bases lay in between. CDR3 length: 14 amino acids. The DNA for the CDR3 is TGCGCCAGTCGGCTCGACCCTCTGAACACTGAAGCTTTCTTT. This codes for CASRLDPLNTEAFF.

The chain combines TRBV11-2 with TRBJ1-2; D unclear. V was clipped by 3 bases and J by 5 bases, with 7 bases between them. CDR3 length: 12 amino acids. Per germline, CDR1 SGHAT and CDR2 FQNNGV. The CDR3 loop reads CASSLGRYGYTF. For the CDR3, the DNA is TGTGCCAGCAGCTTGGGTCGATATGGCTACACCTTC.

V gene TRBV9 combines with J gene TRBJ1-5, with a tentative D call TRBD1 (5 bases). This CDR3 is 14 amino acids long. Germline V gene data show CDR1 as SGDLS and CDR2 as YYNGEE. V was clipped by 0 bases and J by 3 bases, with 7 bases between them. This chain's CDR3 is CASSVDRPNQPQHF. CDR3 sequence (DNA): TGTGCCAGCAGCGTAGACAGGCCCAATCAGCCCCAGCATTTT.

This chain joins TRBV5-4 and TRBJ1-2, with a tentative D call TRBD1 (5 bases). Germline V gene sequence: CDR1 SGHNT, CDR2 YYREEE (reference sequence). The CDR3 totals 14 residues. V lost 4 bases to trimming and J lost 4 bases, with 14 bases between them. DNA of the CDR3: TGTGCCAGCAGCCTCGGGGGGGTGAGCTATGGCTACACCTTC. It specifies CASSLGGVSYGYTF.

The chain employs TRBV15 and TRBJ1-2; D remains ambiguous. The CDR3 extends over 18 amino acids. CDR1 is LNHNV and CDR2 is YYDKDF in the germline V gene (reference sequence). The germline V and J ends were trimmed by 0 bases and 0 bases, with 17 bases remaining between them. CDR3 coding DNA: TGTGCCACCAGCAGAGAGTGGAAAGCAGGCTTCACTAACTATGGCTACACCTTC. Translating gives CATSREWKAGFTNYGYTF.

The chain couples TRBV29-1 to TRBJ1-1; D ambiguous. Trimming cost V 4 bases and J 4 bases, with 10 bases left between them. This CDR3 spans 12 amino acids. Germline lookup yields CDR1 SQVTM and CDR2 ANQGSEA. CDR3 DNA sequence: TGCAGCGTTGTGGGCGAGGCCACTGAAGCTTTCTTT. Translating gives CSVVGEATEAFF.

V and J are TRBV7-8 and TRBJ1-3; no firm D call. CDR3 length: 15 residues. V was cut by 4 bases and J by 4 bases, with 14 bases left in between. Germline CDR1 is SGHVS and CDR2 is FQNEAQ. CDR3 bases: TGTGCCAGCAGCTCCCGACCTGAGGCGGGAAACACCATATATTTT. It codes for CASSSRPEAGNTIYF.

Only one count was recorded for this clone. The chain recombines TRBV7-6 with TRBJ1-4, with TRBD1 identical over 7 bases. After removal of 5 bases from V and 5 bases from J, the junction contained 14 bases not matched to a gene. CDR1 and CDR2 (germline): SGHVS, FNYEAQ. The CDR3 runs to 17 residues. CDR3 in DNA: TGTGCCAGCAGCACGGGACAGATTCGCGGGAGAAATGAAAAACTGTTTTTT. Translating it yields CASSTGQIRGRNEKLFF.

The rearrangement joins TRBV4-2 to TRBJ2-1; possibly TRBD2 for D (6 bases). Germline V gene lookup returns CDR1 LGHNA and CDR2 YNFKEQ. The CDR3 extends over 13 amino acids. V was cut by 4 bases and J by 7 bases, with 11 bases left in between. The CDR3 DNA is TGTGCCAGCAGCCTCCAAGGGAGGAATGAGCAGTTCTTC. Its translation: CASSLQGRNEQFF.

This clone was picked up one time. This rearrangement joins TRBV9 to TRBJ2-2; D is unclear. V gave up 10 bases and J gave up 6 bases, with 7 bases separating them. This CDR3 region has 10 residues. Germline V CDR1 and CDR2: SGDLS, YYNGEE. This CDR3 reads CAGDAGELFF. CDR3 coding DNA: TGTGCCGGGGATGCCGGGGAGCTGTTTTTT.